This entry features one T cell receptor (beta chain) sequence. In the authors' workflow: From reference gene primer amplification, estimates of nucleated cell counts were derived. The repertoire was sequenced with immunoSEQ multiplex PCR; TCRdb's copy has only in-frame clones and lacks some. V and J calls and clone size are those listed in that table; D and trimming were worked out from the DNA. This repertoire shows some 86,000 clones, approximately 90% found once; its top ten account for around 2.5%. This sample is part of a study of blood T cell repertoires in COVID-19. Overall study context: Acute and convalescent COVID-19 samples came from the United States, Italy and Spain. T cells, B-cell-depleted T cells, or PBMCs supplied cDNA or gDNA.

Unmatched junction bases numbered 12, after V lost 4 bases and J lost 5 bases. The CDR3 runs 16 residues. In germline, CDR1 is MDHEN, CDR2 SYDVKM. The rearrangement joins TRBV28 to TRBJ2-5; the match to TRBD2 covers 8 bases. The receptor was derived from a human donor with active COVID-19. The donor label of this sample is uncertain. The source material was peripheral blood. CDR3: CASSSLAGGAVETQYF. The CDR3 coding sequence is TGTGCCAGCAGTTCCCTTGCCGGGGGGGCCGTGGAGACCCAGTACTTC.